This section outlines one TCR beta chain sequence together with its context. The source of the sample is a study of CD8+CD57+ T cells in acquired aplastic anemia. Sequenced patients had shown CD8+CD57+ cell expansion by flow cytometry. TCR beta VDJ and CDR3 profiling used genomic DNA as template. TCRdb re-derived calls from the reads in MiXCR, one entry per CDR3 protein. The table lists about 150,000 distinct CDR3 sequences, about 50% of them singletons. V trimming: 5 bases; J trimming: 1 base; junction bases outside the gene matches: 4. This CDR3 contains 16 residues. CDR1 and CDR2 (germline): ENHRY, SYGVKD.

The sequencing sample was made of sorted CD4+, CD8+, or CD8+CD57+ T cells (not recorded which) from PBMCs. The TCR sequence derives from a human donor with aplastic anemia. V and J are TRBV10-3 and TRBJ2-2; the match to TRBD2 covers 10 bases. CDR3 amino acids: CAISLEREGNTGELFF. DNA of the CDR3: TGTGCCATCAGTTTAGAGCGGGAGGGGAACACCGGGGAGCTGTTTTTT.